This T cell receptor (beta chain) originates from a study of blood T cell repertoires in COVID-19. Across the whole study: Sources were T cells, B-cell-depleted T cells, or PBMCs; the material itself was cDNA or gDNA.

Germline-derived CDR1 and CDR2 are LNHDA and SQIVND (reference sequence). Trimming took 6 bases from V and 6 from J; bases not matched to a gene: 7. The CDR3 length is 16 residues. Participant ages covered roughly 18 to 89 years across approximately 25 US areas. Per the original methods: Estimates of nucleated cell counts were drawn from the amplification of reference gene primers. The assay was immunoSEQ multiplex PCR, and TCRdb's table has in-frame clones only and misses some. V and J calls and clone size come straight from that table; D and trimming were deduced from the DNA. The repertoire has 300,000 or so clones, nearly 90% of them found once; the top ten carry approximately 5%.

Sequenced: PBMCs or T cells enriched from blood (not recorded which). The J gene is TRBJ2-1, the V gene TRBV19; 14 nucleotides align to TRBD2. This TCR was recovered from a woman aged 25 to 45 who had recovered from COVID-19. This CDR3 is CASSRTSGGRGNEQFF. CDR3 sequence (DNA): TGTGCCAGTAGCCGGACTAGCGGGGGGCGAGGCAATGAGCAGTTCTTC. Complete variable domain (other parts from reference TRBV19 and TRBJ2-1): DGGITQSPKYLFRKEGQNVTLSCEQNLNHDAMYWYRQDPGQGLRLIYYSQIVNDFQKGDIAEGYSVSREKKESFPLTVTSAQKNPTAFYLCASSRTSGGRGNEQFFGPGTRLTVL.